This is a list of T cell receptor beta chains from one sample in a study of cytomegalovirus exposure and HLA in healthy donors. Clones were sequenced by immunoSEQ multiplex PCR, and TCRdb holds only the in-frame ones, with some missing. The sample has about 110,000 clones, around 77% seen once; the top ten hold approximately 5%. Sequenced input: PBMCs. Source of these receptors: a woman aged 30 to 39 in good health and CMV-seropositive. Both conserved end residues are part of each CDR3. A D gene is named only where the DNA matches it firmly. A row's size may be missing; if present it is once, few, many or a size class.

V gene	J gene	D gene	clone size	CDR3 length	CDR3 DNA	CDR3 protein
TRBV5-5	TRBJ2-5	.	.	12	TGTGCCACCTCCTGGGCGGGAGAGACCCAGTACTTC	CATSWAGETQYF
TRBV20-1	TRBJ2-1	.	.	11	TGCAGTGCTAGTAGTAACAATGAGCAGTTCTTC	CSASSNNEQFF
TRBV10-3	TRBJ1-1	.	.	14	TGTGCCATCAGTGACAAGATACAGCACACTGAAGCTTTCTTT	CAISDKIQHTEAFF
TRBV5-6	TRBJ1-1	.	.	14	TGTGCCAGCAGCCAGAGGAACATGAACACTGAAGCTTTCTTT	CASSQRNMNTEAFF
TRBV5-4	TRBJ1-1	TRBD1	.	15	TGTGCCAGCAGCTTGGTTGGACAGGTGCCCACTGAAGCTTTCTTT	CASSLVGQVPTEAFF
TRBV12-5	TRBJ2-7	.	few	13	TGTGCTAGTGGTTTGGGACAGGTCTACGAGCAGTACTTC	CASGLGQVYEQYF
TRBV7-6	TRBJ1-6	TRBD1	.	19	TGTGCCAGCAGCTTAGCTGCATTTATAGCGGGACAGGGTCTCTCACCCCTCCACTTT	CASSLAAFIAGQGLSPLHF
TRBV29-1	TRBJ2-3	.	.	12	TGCAGCGTGGGCCCACAGACAGATACGCAGTATTTT	CSVGPQTDTQYF
TRBV5-1	TRBJ1-1	.	.	15	TGCGCCAGCAGCTTCGAAACAGGGATGAACACTGAAGCTTTCTTT	CASSFETGMNTEAFF
TRBV11-2	TRBJ2-5	.	.	14	TGTGCCAGCAGCTTCAGACTTCCCGGAGAGACCCAGTACTTC	CASSFRLPGETQYF
TRBV14	TRBJ1-6	.	.	17	TGTGCCAGCAGCCTAACCATTGACAGCCGCTATAATTCACCCCTCCACTTT	CASSLTIDSRYNSPLHF
TRBV5-1	TRBJ1-2	.	.	15	TGCGCCAGCAGCTTAAATGACTTTTTTAACTATGGCTACACCTTC	CASSLNDFFNYGYTF
TRBV19	TRBJ1-2	.	.	15	TGTGCCAGTACGATCCCAGGGAACATAGGCTATGGCTACACCTTC	CASTIPGNIGYGYTF
TRBV5-1	TRBJ2-7	TRBD2	.	16	TGCGCCAGCAGCTTGATAGGGACTAGCGGAACCTACGAGCAGTACTTC	CASSLIGTSGTYEQYF
TRBV2	TRBJ2-7	TRBD1	.	13	TGTGCCAGCAAGAAGGGACAGGGAAACGAGCAGTACTTC	CASKKGQGNEQYF
TRBV5-1	TRBJ2-2	TRBD2	.	16	TGCGCCAGCAGCCCCGGACTAGCGGTGAACACCGGGGAGCTGTTTTTT	CASSPGLAVNTGELFF